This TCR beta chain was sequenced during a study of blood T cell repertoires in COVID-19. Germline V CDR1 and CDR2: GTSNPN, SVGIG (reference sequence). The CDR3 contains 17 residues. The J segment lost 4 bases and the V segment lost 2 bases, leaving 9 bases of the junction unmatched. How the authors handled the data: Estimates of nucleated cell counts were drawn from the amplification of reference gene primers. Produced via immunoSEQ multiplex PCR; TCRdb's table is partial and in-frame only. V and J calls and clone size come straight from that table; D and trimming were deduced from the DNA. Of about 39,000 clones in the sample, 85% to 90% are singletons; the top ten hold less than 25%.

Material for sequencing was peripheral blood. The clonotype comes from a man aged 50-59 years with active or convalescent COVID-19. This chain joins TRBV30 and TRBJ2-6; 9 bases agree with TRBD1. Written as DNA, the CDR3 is TGTGCCTGGAGTCCGGGACAGGGCGCTTCCGGGGCCAACGTCCTGACTTTC. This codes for CAWSPGQGASGANVLTF.